A single sample gave rise to the 13 T cell receptor beta chains below, sequenced in a study of blood T cell repertoires in COVID-19. Assay: immunoSEQ multiplex PCR; the TCRdb copy retains only in-frame clones and omits some. The table lists roughly 250,000 clones, approximately 88% of them singletons, with around 1.2% in the top ten. Sequenced material: PBMCs or T cells enriched from blood (not recorded which). These receptors came from a woman in her forties with acute COVID-19.

This sequence joins TRBV5-1 and TRBJ2-1, with TRBD1 matching over 10 bases. CDR1 is SGHRS, CDR2 YFSETQ, per germline. This CDR3 has 18 residues. The ends lost 4 bases at V and 0 bases at J; junction bases unmatched: 10. The CDR3 reads CASSNRDRGFSSYNEQFF. The CDR3 nucleotides are TGCGCCAGCAGCAACCGGGACAGGGGCTTCAGCTCCTACAATGAGCAGTTCTTC.

The chain employs TRBV11-2 and TRBJ2-4; TRBD1 matches 7 bases. Germline V lookup: CDR1 SGHAT, CDR2 FQNNGV. The junction had 11 bases not matched to a gene; V was cut back by 5 bases and J by 4 bases. The CDR3 loop spans 16 amino acids. CDR3 loop: CASSPPPWGQKNIQYF. In DNA, the CDR3 is TGTGCCAGCAGCCCCCCGCCGTGGGGACAGAAAAACATTCAGTACTTC.

The chain combines TRBV15 with TRBJ1-2; D perhaps matches TRBD1 (5 bases). CDR3 length: 14 residues. The V and J ends lost 0 bases and 4 bases respectively, with 9 bases between them. CDR1 and CDR2 (germline): LNHNV, YYDKDF (reference sequence). This CDR3 reads CATSREGPGYGYTF. The CDR3 bases are TGTGCCACCAGCAGAGAGGGGCCTGGCTATGGCTACACCTTC. Together with reference TRBV15 and TRBJ1-2, the CDR3 gives the full variable domain: DAMVIQNPRYQVTQFGKPVTLSCSQTLNHNVMYWYQQKSSQAPKLLFHYYDKDFNNEADTPDNFQSRRPNTSFCFLDIRSPGLGDTAMYLCATSREGPGYGYTFGSGTRLTVV.

Worth noting for this clone: Within the sample, other DNA sequences also encode this same CDR3. This sequence joins TRBV20-1 and TRBJ2-1; D gene ambiguous. V shed 3 bases and J shed 4 bases, with 4 bases lying between them. In germline, CDR1 is DFQATT, CDR2 SNEGSKA (reference sequence). The CDR3 has 11 residues. The chain's CDR3 is CSASRYNEQFF. CDR3 in DNA: TGCAGTGCTAGTCGGTACAATGAGCAGTTCTTC.

The chain has TRBV5-1 and TRBJ2-2; unclear D gene. Between the trimmed V and J ends, which lost 5 bases and 1 base, there was a span of 6 bases. This CDR3 has 13 amino acids. Germline assignment: CDR1 SGHRS and CDR2 YFSETQ. The CDR3 reads CASRAGNTGELFF. The DNA of the CDR3 is TGCGCCAGCAGGGCAGGGAACACCGGGGAGCTGTTTTTT.

The chain links TRBV19 to TRBJ2-1; weak D call: TRBD2 (5 bases). CDR1 is LNHDA, CDR2 SQIVND, per germline (reference sequence). V dropped 3 bases and J dropped 4 bases, with 16 bases sitting between them. The CDR3 totals 16 residues. CDR3 nucleotides: TGTGCCAGTAGTATGGGTCCCGGGATCGCTTACAATGAGCAGTTCTTC. It encodes CASSMGPGIAYNEQFF.

This chain joins TRBV12-5 and TRBJ2-5, with a weak D call TRBD2 (5 bases). Germline CDR1 reads LGHNT; CDR2 reads FRNRAP. The V and J ends lost 2 bases and 7 bases respectively, with 11 bases between them. This CDR3 spans 13 amino acids. The CDR3 loop is CASGLREFGTQYF. CDR3 DNA sequence: TGTGCTAGTGGTTTGAGGGAGTTCGGGACCCAGTACTTC.

Concerning this clone: Other DNA sequences of this sample code for an identical CDR3. The V and J genes are TRBV19 and TRBJ2-5; 8 positions match TRBD1. CDR1 and CDR2 (germline): LNHDA, SQIVND (reference sequence). There are 13 residues in the CDR3. V shed 6 bases, J shed 1 base, and the junction held 1 base outside the gene matches. CDR3 nucleotide sequence: TGTGCCAGTAGCGGACAGGGCCAAGAGACCCAGTACTTC. It is translated as CASSGQGQETQYF.

The genes are TRBV28 and TRBJ2-6; 8 bases fit TRBD1. Germline CDR1 and CDR2: MDHEN and SYDVKM. V trimming: 5 bases; J trimming: 2 bases; junction bases outside the gene matches: 2. The CDR3 has 15 amino acids. The CDR3 sequence: CASSPTGAGANVLTF. As DNA, the CDR3 is TGTGCCAGCAGTCCGACAGGGGCTGGGGCCAACGTCCTGACTTTC.

The J gene is TRBJ1-4, the V gene TRBV6-4; TRBD1 matches at 9 bases. CDR1 is MRHNA, CDR2 SNTAGT, per germline. The CDR3 is 16 residues long. J was trimmed by 6 bases and V by 2 bases; bases with no gene match: 7. This CDR3 reads CASSDLGQGRDEKLFF. The CDR3 nucleotides are TGTGCCAGCAGTGACCTTGGACAGGGGAGGGATGAAAAACTGTTTTTT.

The CDR3 DNA follows: TGTGCCGTACAGACTAGCAGGAGCACAGATACGCAGTATTTT. Its translation is CAVQTSRSTDTQYF. The V gene is TRBV10-3, the J gene TRBJ2-3, with 7 positions matching TRBD2. The V and J ends lost 11 bases and 0 bases, in that order; junction bases with no gene match: 8. The germline V gene encodes CDR1 ENHRY and CDR2 SYGVKD. The CDR3 runs to 14 residues.

CDR3 in amino acids: CAIRDRGRTEAFF. The DNA of the CDR3 is TGTGCCATCAGGGACAGGGGGCGGACTGAAGCTTTCTTT. J is TRBJ1-1 and V is TRBV19; TRBD1 matches 12 bases. The CDR3 contains 13 residues. V shed 10 bases, J shed 5 bases, and the junction held 5 bases outside the gene matches. The germline V gene encodes CDR1 LNHDA and CDR2 SQIVND (reference sequence). The variable domain in full, completed from reference TRBV19 and TRBJ1-1, reads DGGITQSPKYLFRKEGQNVTLSCEQNLNHDAMYWYRQDPGQGLRLIYYSQIVNDFQKGDIAEGYSVSREKKESFPLTVTSAQKNPTAFYLCAIRDRGRTEAFFGQGTRLTVV.

CDR3 amino acids: CASSTGQAGLLRHNEQFF. CDR3 nucleotides: TGTGCCAGTAGTACAGGACAAGCGGGACTCCTAAGACACAATGAGCAGTTCTTC. J is TRBJ2-1 and V is TRBV19; 7 bases are shared with TRBD2. CDR1 and CDR2 (germline): LNHDA, SQIVND (reference sequence). With V trimmed by 4 bases and J by 5 bases, 17 bases remained unmatched. The CDR3 is 18 amino acids.